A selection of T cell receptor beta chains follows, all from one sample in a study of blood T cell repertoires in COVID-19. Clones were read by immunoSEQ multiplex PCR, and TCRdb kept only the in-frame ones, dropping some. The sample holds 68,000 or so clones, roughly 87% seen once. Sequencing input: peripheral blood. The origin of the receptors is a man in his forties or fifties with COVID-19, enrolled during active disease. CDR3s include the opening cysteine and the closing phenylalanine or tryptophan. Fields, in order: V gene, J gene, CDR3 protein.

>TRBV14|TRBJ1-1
CASSQDRETEAFF
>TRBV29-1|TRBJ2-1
CSVEAGLVYEQFF
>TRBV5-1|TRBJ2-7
CASSPKGDSSPSPSYEQYF
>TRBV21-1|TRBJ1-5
CASSKGDRGSQPQHF
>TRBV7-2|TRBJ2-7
CASSSGLAGDEQYF
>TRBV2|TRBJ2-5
CASSPGTSGAQETQYF
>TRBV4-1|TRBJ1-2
CASSQGELGPQGFRGGYTF
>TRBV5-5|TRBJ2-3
CASSFQDTQYF
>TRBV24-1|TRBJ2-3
CATSDDRATQEGQYF
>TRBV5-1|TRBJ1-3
CASSWGFGETGVYNTIYF
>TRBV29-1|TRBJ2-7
CSVPGQGPPSYEQYF
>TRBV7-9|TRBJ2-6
CASSPRTASPGANVLTF
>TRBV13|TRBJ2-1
CASSRYSSNEQFF
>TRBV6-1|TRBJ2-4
CASSVPQPNRAQAKNIQYF
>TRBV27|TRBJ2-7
CASSLDRDNEQYF
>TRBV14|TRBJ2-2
CASSQDGRFPGELFF
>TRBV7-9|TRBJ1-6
CASSLVGGGSPLHF
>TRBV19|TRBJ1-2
CASRADRAGGYTF
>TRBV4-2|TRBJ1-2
CASSQDGSSRVYGYTF
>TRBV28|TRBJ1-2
CASSLVQQPYGYTF
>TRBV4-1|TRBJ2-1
CASRKSSVSSYNEQFF
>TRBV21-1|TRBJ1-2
CASRREIWIYYGYTF
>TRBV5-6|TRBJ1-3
CASRDRVENTIYF
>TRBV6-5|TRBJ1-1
CASSPGLPNTEAFF
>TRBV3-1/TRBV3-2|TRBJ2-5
CASSQEAQETQYF
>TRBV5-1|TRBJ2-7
CASSPLGQSNEQYF
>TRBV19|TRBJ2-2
CAGGPGDGELFF
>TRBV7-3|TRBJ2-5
CASSSRGDPQETQYF
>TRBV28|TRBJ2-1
CASSLSYRGNEQFF
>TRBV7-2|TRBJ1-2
CASSIQGANGLRSGYTF
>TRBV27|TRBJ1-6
CASSFFGQYNSPLHF
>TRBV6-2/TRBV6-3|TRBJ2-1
CASSLPWREGRDEQFF
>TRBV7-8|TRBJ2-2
CASTHSGTITGELFF
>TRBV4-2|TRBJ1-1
CASSQARRNTEAFF
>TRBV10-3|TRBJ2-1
CAIRGLAGVESAEQFF
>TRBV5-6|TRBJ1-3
CASSFGGRSGNTIYF
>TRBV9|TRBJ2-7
CASSVDGRYEQYF
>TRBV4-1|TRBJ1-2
CASSLASPGGANYGYTF
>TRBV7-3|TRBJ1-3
CASSLTATGSSGNTIYF
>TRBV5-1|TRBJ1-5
CASSLDTYQPQHF
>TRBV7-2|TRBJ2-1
CASSFPLAGGGTYNEQFF
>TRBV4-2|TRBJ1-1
CASSQETGGNTEAFF
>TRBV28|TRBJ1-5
CASSRDRGWGQPQHF
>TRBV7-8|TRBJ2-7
CASSLSGRPYEQYF
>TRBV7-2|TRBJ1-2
CASSSQGQGVDGYTF